This is a list of T cell receptor beta chains from one sample in a study of blood T cell repertoires in COVID-19. Libraries were prepared by immunoSEQ multiplex PCR; TCRdb keeps only in-frame clonotypes and omits some of them. The data hold under 300,000 clones, with approximately 78% observed a single time. Sequencing was performed on peripheral blood. All receptors come from a woman aged 18-29 years with acute or convalescent COVID-19. Both conserved end residues are part of each CDR3. Fields, in order: V gene, J gene, D gene, CDR3 length, clone size, CDR3 DNA, CDR3 protein. D genes are given only for firm matches. Rows may omit the clone size; those that give it use once, few, many or a size class.

V: TRBV5-1
J: TRBJ1-4
D: NA
length: 15
size: NA
DNA: TGCGCCAGCAGCTTGGCCGGGCAGAGGGAGGAAAAACTGTTTTTT
CDR3: CASSLAGQREEKLFF

V: TRBV3-1/TRBV3-2
J: TRBJ1-5
D: NA
length: 18
size: NA
DNA: TGTGCCAGCAGCCGAGGATCACAGGGATTTGGATGGGATCAGCCCCAGCATTTT
CDR3: CASSRGSQGFGWDQPQHF

V: TRBV6-4
J: TRBJ2-3
D: TRBD2
length: 16
size: many
DNA: TGTGCCAGCAGTGCCGTTAGCGGGAGAAGCACAGATACGCAGTATTTT
CDR3: CASSAVSGRSTDTQYF

V: TRBV10-3
J: TRBJ2-5
D: TRBD1
length: 15
size: NA
DNA: TGTGCCATCAGTGACCCAGGGACAGGGCAAGAGACCCAGTACTTC
CDR3: CAISDPGTGQETQYF

V: TRBV13
J: TRBJ1-2
D: TRBD1
length: 14
size: NA
DNA: TGTGCCAGCAGCGAAGACAGGGCGGGGTATGGCTACACCTTC
CDR3: CASSEDRAGYGYTF

V: TRBV2
J: TRBJ1-2
D: NA
length: 13
size: NA
DNA: TGTGCCAGCAGTGCCGAGGGCTCCTATGGCTACACCTTC
CDR3: CASSAEGSYGYTF

V: TRBV3-1/TRBV3-2
J: TRBJ1-2
D: NA
length: 16
size: once
DNA: TGTGCCAGCCTCGCTGGAGACGGAAGCGGGAACTATGGCTACACCTTC
CDR3: CASLAGDGSGNYGYTF

V: TRBV6-4
J: TRBJ2-1
D: TRBD2
length: 14
size: NA
DNA: TGTGCCAGCAGTGAACTAGCGGGAGGAGATGAGCAGTTCTTC
CDR3: CASSELAGGDEQFF

V: TRBV19
J: TRBJ2-7
D: TRBD2
length: 17
size: NA
DNA: TGTGCCAGTAGTATTGGGGGGGTGGGCTCAAGCTCCTACGAGCAGTACTTC
CDR3: CASSIGGVGSSSYEQYF

V: TRBV6-6
J: TRBJ2-7
D: TRBD1
length: 13
size: NA
DNA: TGTGCCAGCAGGCAGGGACAGGGGTACGAGCAGTACTTC
CDR3: CASRQGQGYEQYF

V: TRBV6-1
J: TRBJ1-6
D: NA
length: 17
size: NA
DNA: TGTGCCAGCAGTGAAGTTACTCCTCAATACCTTAATTCACCCCTCCACTTT
CDR3: CASSEVTPQYLNSPLHF

V: TRBV7-8
J: TRBJ2-7
D: TRBD2
length: 16
size: NA
DNA: TGTGCCAGCAGCACCAGGACTAGTCCGGCAACCTACGAGCAGTACTTC
CDR3: CASSTRTSPATYEQYF

V: TRBV4-3
J: TRBJ2-7
D: NA
length: 15
size: NA
DNA: TGCGCCAGCAGCCAAGGACAGGCCAGCTCCTACGAGCAGTACTTC
CDR3: CASSQGQASSYEQYF

V: TRBV2
J: TRBJ1-4
D: TRBD1
length: 14
size: NA
DNA: TGTGCCAGCAGATGGACAGGGTTAAATGAAAAACTGTTTTTT
CDR3: CASRWTGLNEKLFF

V: TRBV29-1
J: TRBJ1-5
D: NA
length: 13
size: once
DNA: TGCAGCGTTGAAGATGGGAGGAATCAGCCCCAGCATTTT
CDR3: CSVEDGRNQPQHF

V: TRBV6-6
J: TRBJ1-4
D: TRBD1
length: 17
size: NA
DNA: TGTGCCAGCAGTCTCGGACAGGGGAGTGAAACTAATGAAAAACTGTTTTTT
CDR3: CASSLGQGSETNEKLFF

V: TRBV4-3
J: TRBJ1-4
D: NA
length: 14
size: NA
DNA: TGCGCCAGCAGCCAAGATCTGGGCGGGGAAAAACTGTTTTTT
CDR3: CASSQDLGGEKLFF

V: TRBV7-6
J: TRBJ2-1
D: NA
length: 18
size: NA
DNA: TGTGCCAGCAGCTGGGGTGGCGGAGGGGGCAGTTATTACAATGAGCAGTTCTTC
CDR3: CASSWGGGGGSYYNEQFF

V: TRBV5-1
J: TRBJ2-7
D: NA
length: 14
size: NA
DNA: TGCGCCAGCAGCTTGTACAGTGGGGGGTACGAGCAGTACTTC
CDR3: CASSLYSGGYEQYF

V: TRBV5-5
J: TRBJ2-7
D: TRBD1
length: 15
size: NA
DNA: TGTGCCAGCAATCCCTGGACAGGGGCTGCCTACGAGCAGTACTTC
CDR3: CASNPWTGAAYEQYF

V: TRBV14
J: TRBJ2-5
D: NA
length: 13
size: NA
DNA: TGTGCCAGCAGCCGAAATCCGGGGGAGACCCAGTACTTC
CDR3: CASSRNPGETQYF

V: TRBV9
J: TRBJ2-6
D: NA
length: 16
size: few
DNA: TGTGCCAGCAGCGCCCAAAACAGGGCTGGGGCCAACGTCCTGACTTTC
CDR3: CASSAQNRAGANVLTF

V: TRBV9
J: TRBJ2-3
D: TRBD2
length: 17
size: NA
DNA: TGTGCCAGCAGCCCCCGGTGGACTAGCGGAATCACAGATACGCAGTATTTT
CDR3: CASSPRWTSGITDTQYF

V: TRBV11-3
J: TRBJ2-7
D: NA
length: 14
size: few
DNA: TGTGCCAGCAGCTTGGGCAGGGGAAGCGACGAGCAGTACTTC
CDR3: CASSLGRGSDEQYF

V: TRBV9
J: TRBJ2-2
D: TRBD1
length: 16
size: NA
DNA: TGTGCCAGCAGCGACCCCCGGGACAGGGTGAGCGGGGAGCTGTTTTTT
CDR3: CASSDPRDRVSGELFF

V: TRBV13
J: TRBJ1-1
D: NA
length: 15
size: NA
DNA: TGTGCCAGCAGCTTACTAACCGACAGGACTGACGGAGCTTTCTTT
CDR3: CASSLLTDRTDGAFF

V: TRBV5-1
J: TRBJ2-1
D: TRBD2
length: 15
size: NA
DNA: TGCGCCAGCAGCCACGGGACTAGCGGTACTAATGAGCAGTTCTTC
CDR3: CASSHGTSGTNEQFF

V: TRBV6-1
J: TRBJ2-1
D: TRBD2
length: 20
size: NA
DNA: TGTGCCAGCAGTGGGGGGGGACTAGCGGGAACTTTGCTATCCTACAATGAGCAGTTCTTC
CDR3: CASSGGGLAGTLLSYNEQFF

V: TRBV29-1
J: TRBJ2-1
D: TRBD2
length: 14
size: NA
DNA: TGCAGCGTATCTAGCGGGTTCTCCTACAATGAGCAGTTCTTC
CDR3: CSVSSGFSYNEQFF

V: TRBV18
J: TRBJ1-1
D: NA
length: 15
size: NA
DNA: TGTGCCAGCTCACCCCGAACAGGAGAGAACACTGAAGCTTTCTTT
CDR3: CASSPRTGENTEAFF

V: TRBV7-3
J: TRBJ2-1
D: TRBD2
length: 14
size: NA
DNA: TGTGCCAGCAGCTTTGGCGGGAGATCTACCGAGCAGTTCTTC
CDR3: CASSFGGRSTEQFF

V: TRBV11-3
J: TRBJ2-2
D: TRBD2
length: 19
size: once
DNA: TGTGCCAGCAGCCAAGGGGCCGGTTCCGGGACTAGCCTCACCGGGGAGCTGTTTTTT
CDR3: CASSQGAGSGTSLTGELFF

V: TRBV29-1
J: TRBJ1-4
D: NA
length: 11
size: NA
DNA: TGCAGCGTTGAGTTCGGTGAAAAACTGTTTTTT
CDR3: CSVEFGEKLFF

V: TRBV27
J: TRBJ2-5
D: NA
length: 14
size: NA
DNA: TGTGCCAGCAGTTTATCTTCCACGGGGGAGACCCAGTACTTC
CDR3: CASSLSSTGETQYF

V: TRBV4-3
J: TRBJ2-2
D: NA
length: 15
size: NA
DNA: TGCGCCAGCAGCCAAGAACCCTTGGCCACCGGGGAGCTGTTTTTT
CDR3: CASSQEPLATGELFF

V: TRBV6-5
J: TRBJ1-6
D: NA
length: 13
size: NA
DNA: TGTGCCAGCAGTTACGAGGGAAATTCACCCCTCCACTTT
CDR3: CASSYEGNSPLHF

V: TRBV7-6
J: TRBJ1-3
D: NA
length: 16
size: NA
DNA: TGTGCCAGCAGCTCCGGGACGGGGGGCTATGGAAACACCATATATTTT
CDR3: CASSSGTGGYGNTIYF

V: TRBV2
J: TRBJ1-5
D: TRBD1
length: 13
size: NA
DNA: TGTGCCAGCGGGGACAGGGTCTGGGAGCCCCAGCATTTT
CDR3: CASGDRVWEPQHF

V: TRBV27
J: TRBJ1-1
D: TRBD1
length: 18
size: NA
DNA: TGTGCCAGCAGTCCACAACAAGGGACAGCGAGACTGAACACTGAAGCTTTCTTT
CDR3: CASSPQQGTARLNTEAFF

V: TRBV6-6
J: TRBJ2-2
D: TRBD2
length: 16
size: NA
DNA: TGTGCCAGCAGTTACGCTAGCGGACTACAAACCGGGGAGCTGTTTTTT
CDR3: CASSYASGLQTGELFF

V: TRBV30
J: TRBJ1-6
D: NA
length: 13
size: NA
DNA: TGTGCCTGGAAAACAGGGTGGAATTCACCCCTCCACTTT
CDR3: CAWKTGWNSPLHF

V: TRBV6-5
J: TRBJ2-1
D: NA
length: 15
size: NA
DNA: TGTGCCAGCAGTTATTATGGTTCAGAAAACAATGAGCAGTTCTTC
CDR3: CASSYYGSENNEQFF

V: TRBV4-1
J: TRBJ1-5
D: TRBD1
length: 15
size: NA
DNA: TGCGCCAGCAGCCATGCTGACAGGGATGGCCAGCCCCAGCATTTT
CDR3: CASSHADRDGQPQHF

V: TRBV5-4
J: TRBJ2-3
D: TRBD2
length: 16
size: once
DNA: TGTGCCAGCAGGCCCTGGGGGGAGGGGTTGCTCGATACGCAGTATTTT
CDR3: CASRPWGEGLLDTQYF

V: TRBV27
J: TRBJ2-1
D: TRBD2
length: 16
size: NA
DNA: TGTGCCAGCAGTCTGGGACTAGCGGGAGCGGGCGATGAGCAGTTCTTC
CDR3: CASSLGLAGAGDEQFF

V: TRBV4-3
J: TRBJ2-5
D: TRBD2
length: 19
size: NA
DNA: TGCGCCAGCAGCCAAGATGGGGCGTCGGGACTAGCGGGCCAAGAGACCCAGTACTTC
CDR3: CASSQDGASGLAGQETQYF

V: TRBV7-3
J: TRBJ2-4
D: NA
length: 16
size: NA
DNA: TGTGCCAGCAGCTTAGGTGGGAGTGCGTCCAAAAACATTCAGTACTTC
CDR3: CASSLGGSASKNIQYF

V: TRBV18
J: TRBJ2-1
D: TRBD1
length: 18
size: NA
DNA: TGTGCCAGCTCACCGCCGACAGGGGGCGCGAACCCCTACAATGAGCAGTTCTTC
CDR3: CASSPPTGGANPYNEQFF

V: TRBV9
J: TRBJ2-7
D: TRBD1
length: 15
size: NA
DNA: TGTGCCAGCAGCGTAACGGCAGGGGGTCTGGGCGAGCAGTACTTC
CDR3: CASSVTAGGLGEQYF

V: TRBV7-8
J: TRBJ1-1
D: TRBD1
length: 14
size: NA
DNA: TGTGCCAGCAGTGCGGACAGGGGAGTCACTGAAGCTTTCTTT
CDR3: CASSADRGVTEAFF